The source of this T cell receptor beta chain is a study of blood T cell repertoires in COVID-19 (dated by TCRdb to the early 2020s). General notes on the study: Samples from collaborators originated in the United States, Italy and Spain and spanned both the acute and convalescent phases of COVID-19. The material from the prospective study consisted of cDNA or gDNA derived from T cells, B-cell-depleted T cells, or PBMCs. The dataset comprised deeply sampled blood TCRbeta repertoires from subjects exposed to, actively infected with, or recovered from COVID-19. The repertoires were released in a freely available public database intended as a resource for research on the immune response to SARS-CoV-2. The samples were drawn from two sources: the first 160 participants of the ongoing ImmuneRACE study, and 950 to 1,500 subjects contributed by 6 global collaborators. The sample metadata nearly always contained a de-identified subject ID, COVID-19 status, age in years and sex. HLA class I and class II types, where available, came from metadata supplied by the sample provider rather than from assay-based typing.

The immunoSEQ Assay, a bias-controlled multiplex PCR, was used to amplify TCRbeta CDR3 regions from genomic DNA. As for the authors' bioinformatics: Within the assay, amplification of reference gene primers was used to estimate how many nucleated cells each sample contained. To quantify the absolute abundance of each unique TCRbeta CDR3 rearrangement, sequence reads were collapsed and filtered. For each sample, productive Simpson clonality was calculated by taking the square root of Simpson's diversity index across productive rearrangements. Sourced from immuneACCESS, this table was stored by TCRdb with only in-frame sequences that have V and J called. A share of the clones is absent; for the studies checked, an unresolved V gene accounts for under half, and the remainder has no known explanation. Clone size and the V and J calls come from that table; the DNA yielded D and trimming. The sample includes some 140,000 clones, with more than 75% observed a single time. Roughly 9.7% of the sample is held by the ten biggest clonotypes.

On this clone: What this receptor recognizes is not known. Base-call qualities are not available, and no considerably larger clone is one nucleotide away.

Here is what the overall study found, with its caveats: The quantity of clinical and demographic metadata differed by source and by participant and was supplied without curation.

Samples from volunteer blood donors who had recovered from COVID-19 were contributed by a second Seattle source. The collaborating institutions used their own protocols to collect whole blood in K2EDTA tubes. For TCRbeta analysis, collaborators shipped samples in one of three forms: frozen whole blood, isolated PBMCs, or DNA extracted from either of those sample types. Taken from cysteine to phenylalanine, the CDR3 has 15 residues. Left in the record is the CDR3 DNA by itself, 45 bases read in frame from the first base. The germline V gene (reference sequence) yields SEHNR for CDR1 and FQNEAQ for CDR2. Relative to germline, V is missing 1 base and J is missing 8 bases, with 9 bases of the junction outside any gene match.

This TCR derives from a man aged 55 to 69 who had recovered from COVID-19. Material for sequencing was peripheral blood. The V and J genes are TRBV7-9 and TRBJ1-2; 8 central nucleotides agree with TRBD1. Read as DNA, the sequence is TGTGCCAGCAGCTTAGGGTACCAGGGGGCGAGGGGCTACACCTTC. Translated, it gives CASSLGYQGARGYTF. The CDR3, completed at both ends by the reference TRBV7-9 and TRBJ1-2 genes, gives the full variable domain DTGVSQNPRHKITKRGQNVTFRCDPISEHNRLYWYRQTLGQGPEFLTYFQNEAQLEKSRLLSDRFSAERPKGSFSTLEIQRTEQGDSAMYLCASSLGYQGARGYTFGSGTRLTVV.